Listed here are 13 T cell receptor beta chains from one sample, sequenced in a study of T-cell memory formation after mild COVID-19. TCRdb recomputed calls from the 5' RACE reads with MiXCR, one row per CDR3 protein. The sample lists some 210,000 distinct CDR3 sequences; 10% were seen once. Input material: PBMCs or a T cell subset sorted from them (not recorded which). The origin of the receptors is a man younger than 30 who had mild COVID-19 (a few samples of this study predate the infection). Cell type and time point are not known.

This clonotype was picked up a small number of times. V gene TRBV18 combines with J gene TRBJ1-1; a possible D gene is TRBD1 (5 bases). The CDR3 runs to 16 residues. Germline CDR1 reads KGHSH; CDR2 reads LQKENI. Trimming took off 3 bases at V and 1 base at J, with 15 bases between the two ends. The CDR3 DNA follows: TGTGCCAGCTCACCGTTTCCAGGGCTGGGGAACACTGAAGCTTTCTTT. Amino acids: CASSPFPGLGNTEAFF.

This clonotype came up many times. The CDR3 DNA follows: TGCGCCAGCAGCCAAGGGTCGGGGGGGACTAGCGGGGAAGAGACCCAGTACTTC. Amino acid sequence: CASSQGSGGTSGEETQYF. The chain joins TRBV4-3 to TRBJ2-5; 13 bases line up with TRBD2. Germline-derived CDR1 and CDR2 are LGHNA and YSLEER. This CDR3 has 18 residues. V lost 1 base, J lost 3 bases, and 8 bases stayed unmatched.

This clonotype was observed a handful of times. The chain links TRBV12-3 or TRBV12-4 to TRBJ2-3; TRBD1 agrees at 10 bases. The CDR3 contains 16 residues. Germline trimming cut 1 base from V and 5 bases from J; bases unmatched to any gene: 6. This CDR3 reads CASSLGGQGLRDTQYF. DNA of the CDR3: TGTGCCAGCAGTTTAGGGGGACAGGGGCTTAGAGATACGCAGTATTTT.

The rearrangement links TRBV20-1 to TRBJ1-4; 8 bases align to TRBD1. Germline V gene lookup returns CDR1 DFQATT and CDR2 SNEGSKA (reference sequence). Trimming removed 6 bases from V and 8 bases from J; junction bases left unmatched: 5. This CDR3 has 12 residues. CDR3 residues: CSARTGSEKLFF. As DNA, the CDR3 is TGCAGTGCAAGGACAGGGAGCGAAAAACTGTTTTTT.

The chain is built from TRBV2 and TRBJ1-1; no clear D. The germline gives CDR1 SNHLY, CDR2 FYNNEI. The length of the CDR3 is 13 residues. V lost 8 bases, J lost 2 bases, and 12 bases lay in between. This CDR3 is CASRLGVNTEAFF. The CDR3 DNA reads TGTGCCAGCCGACTGGGAGTCAACACTGAAGCTTTCTTT.

Comments on this clonotype: Germline and junction disagree at one end, which may indicate a read error. The chain links TRBV7-7 to TRBJ2-2, with 8 bases matching TRBD1. This CDR3 comprises 17 residues. Germline CDR1 and CDR2: SSHAT and FNYEAQ (reference sequence). The CDR3 here is CASSFGLGQGNTGELFF. The CDR3 DNA is TGTGCTAGCAGCTTCGGGCTCGGACAGGGGAACACCGGGGAGCTGTTTTTT. The full variable domain, in which reference TRBV7-7 and TRBJ2-2 provide the parts outside the CDR3, is GAGVSQSPRYKVTKRGQDVTLRCDPISSHATLYWYQQALGQGPEFLTYFNYEAQPDKSGLPSDRFSAERPEGSISTLTIQRTEQRDSAMYRCASSFGLGQGNTGELFFGEGSRLTVL.

This clonotype was picked up a small number of times. The chain links TRBV7-2 to TRBJ2-5; D not resolved. The V and J ends lost 5 bases and 7 bases respectively, with 17 bases between them. The CDR3 has 14 residues. The germline CDR1 and CDR2 sequences are SGHTA and FQGNSA. The CDR3 reads CASSPRQPPGTQYF. In nucleotides, the CDR3 is TGTGCCAGCAGCCCTAGACAACCGCCGGGGACCCAGTACTTC.

This clonotype was seen a handful of times. This chain connects TRBV5-1 to TRBJ2-3; tentatively, D is TRBD1 (7 bases). Germline V gives CDR1 SGHRS, CDR2 YFSETQ. The CDR3 consists of 16 residues. V lost 2 bases and J 2 bases, leaving 15 bases between the germline ends. In DNA form, the CDR3 reads TGCGCCAGCAGCTTAAAGACAGGGACTCACACAGATACGCAGTATTTT. Protein: CASSLKTGTHTDTQYF. The whole variable domain, filled in from reference TRBV5-1 and TRBJ2-3, reads KAGVTQTPRYLIKTRGQQVTLSCSPISGHRSVSWYQQTPGQGLQFLFEYFSETQRNKGNFPGRFSGRQFSNSRSEMNVSTLELGDSALYLCASSLKTGTHTDTQYFGPGTRLTVL.

Ten or more counts support this clonotype. The chain couples TRBV28 to TRBJ1-6; 10 nucleotides line up with TRBD1. The CDR3 contains 12 residues. Germline assignment: CDR1 MDHEN and CDR2 SYDVKM. The V segment lost 8 bases and the J segment 8 bases; nucleotides outside the gene matches: 0. The CDR3, as DNA: TGTGCCAGCGGACAGGGGGATTCACCCCTCCACTTT. Protein: CASGQGDSPLHF.

This clonotype was counted at least ten times. The rearrangement joins TRBV7-9 to TRBJ2-1, with D uncertain. Deletions cut 5 bases from V and 0 bases from J, with 8 bases between. The germline V gene has CDR1 SEHNR and CDR2 FQNEAQ (reference sequence). CDR3 length: 14 amino acids. The DNA for the CDR3 is TGTGCCAGCAGCCCGAGAAGCTCCTACAATGAGCAGTTCTTC. It codes for CASSPRSSYNEQFF.

There are a few counts of this clonotype. The chain links TRBV28 to TRBJ2-2; possible D gene TRBD2, 6 bases. Trimming pared 4 bases from V and 4 bases from J, leaving 13 bases between. CDR3 length: 15 residues. Looked up from germline, CDR1 is MDHEN and CDR2 is SYDVKM. The CDR3 is CASSSGGITTGELFF. For the CDR3, the DNA is TGTGCCAGCAGTTCTGGGGGGATCACCACCGGGGAGCTGTTTTTT. Full variable domain (outside the CDR3, taken from reference TRBV28 and TRBJ2-2): DVKVTQSSRYLVKRTGEKVFLECVQDMDHENMFWYRQDPGLGLRLIYFSYDVKMKEKGDIPEGYSVSREKKERFSLILESASTNQTSMYLCASSSGGITTGELFFGEGSRLTVL.

In this sample, this clonotype turned up a few times. The CDR3 nucleotides read TGTGCCAGCACCCCGACGGGGAGGCACACTGAAGCTTTCTTT. It is translated as CASTPTGRHTEAFF. The chain recombines TRBV6-2 or TRBV6-3 with TRBJ1-1; no clear D. This CDR3 is built from 14 residues. Germline CDR1 and CDR2: MNHEY and SVGEGT. V was pared by 7 bases and J by 3 bases, with 15 bases between.

This clonotype was recorded a few times. The chain is built from TRBV30 and TRBJ2-5; D not resolved. Germline CDR1 reads GTSNPN; CDR2 reads SVGIG (reference sequence). The CDR3 is 12 amino acids. Deletions cut 7 bases from V and 5 bases from J, with 14 bases between. The CDR3 nucleotides read TGTGCCTATGACGGGCAGTGGGAGACCCAGTACTTC. Its protein product is CAYDGQWETQYF.